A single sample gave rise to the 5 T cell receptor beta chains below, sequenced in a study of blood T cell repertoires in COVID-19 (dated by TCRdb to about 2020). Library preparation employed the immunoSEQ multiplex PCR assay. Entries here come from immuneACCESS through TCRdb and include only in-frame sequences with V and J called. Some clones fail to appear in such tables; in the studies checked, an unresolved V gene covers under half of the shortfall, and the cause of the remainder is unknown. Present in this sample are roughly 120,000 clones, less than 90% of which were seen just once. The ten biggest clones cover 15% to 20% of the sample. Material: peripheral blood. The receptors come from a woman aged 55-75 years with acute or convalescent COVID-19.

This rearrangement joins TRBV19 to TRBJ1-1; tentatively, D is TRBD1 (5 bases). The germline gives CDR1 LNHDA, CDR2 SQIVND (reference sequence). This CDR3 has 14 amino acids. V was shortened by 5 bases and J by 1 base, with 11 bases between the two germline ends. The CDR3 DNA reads TGTGCCAGTAGTCCCTCGACAGAGAACACTGAAGCTTTCTTT. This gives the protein CASSPSTENTEAFF. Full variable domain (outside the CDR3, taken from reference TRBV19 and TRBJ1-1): DGGITQSPKYLFRKEGQNVTLSCEQNLNHDAMYWYRQDPGQGLRLIYYSQIVNDFQKGDIAEGYSVSREKKESFPLTVTSAQKNPTAFYLCASSPSTENTEAFFGQGTRLTVV.

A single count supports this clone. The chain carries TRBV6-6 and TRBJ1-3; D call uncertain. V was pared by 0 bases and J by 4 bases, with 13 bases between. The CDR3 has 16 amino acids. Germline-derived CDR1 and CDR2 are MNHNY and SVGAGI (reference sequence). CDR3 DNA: TGTGCCAGCAGTTACTCGTCCTCTATGCCCGGAAACACCATATATTTT. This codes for CASSYSSSMPGNTIYF.

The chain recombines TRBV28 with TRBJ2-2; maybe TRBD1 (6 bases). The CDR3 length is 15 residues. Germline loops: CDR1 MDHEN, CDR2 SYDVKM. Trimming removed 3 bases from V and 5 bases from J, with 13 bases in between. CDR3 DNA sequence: TGTGCCAGCAGTTTCCGGCAGGGGTGGACCGGGGAGCTGTTTTTT. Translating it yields CASSFRQGWTGELFF. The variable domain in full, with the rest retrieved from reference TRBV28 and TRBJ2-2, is DVKVTQSSRYLVKRTGEKVFLECVQDMDHENMFWYRQDPGLGLRLIYFSYDVKMKEKGDIPEGYSVSREKKERFSLILESASTNQTSMYLCASSFRQGWTGELFFGEGSRLTVL.

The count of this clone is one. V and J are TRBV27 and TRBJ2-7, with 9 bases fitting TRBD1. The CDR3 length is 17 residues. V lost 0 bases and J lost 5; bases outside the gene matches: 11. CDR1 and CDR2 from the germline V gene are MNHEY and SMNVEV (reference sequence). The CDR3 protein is CASSLSGPGQGVHEQYF. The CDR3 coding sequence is TGTGCCAGCAGTTTATCTGGCCCGGGACAGGGTGTCCACGAGCAGTACTTC.

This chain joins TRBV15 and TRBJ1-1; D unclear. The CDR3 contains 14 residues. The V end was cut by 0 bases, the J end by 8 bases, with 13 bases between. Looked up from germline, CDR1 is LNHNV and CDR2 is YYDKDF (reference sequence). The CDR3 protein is CATSRDVALFEAFF. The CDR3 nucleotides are TGTGCCACCAGCAGAGATGTGGCTCTGTTCGAAGCTTTCTTT.